These T cell receptor beta chains were read from a single sample in a study of T cell responses to AZD1222 COVID-19 vaccine. Sequencing used immunoSEQ multiplex PCR; TCRdb keeps in-frame clones, though not all of them. The sample contains approximately 84,000 clones, around 87% of which appear only once. Source: peripheral blood, taken 28 days after the second AZD1222 dose. The receptors here all came from an adult who received the AZD1222 COVID-19 vaccine. Each CDR3 is given with its conserved first and last residue.

V gene,CDR3 protein
TRBV11-2,CASSLEPSVGDTQYF
TRBV19,CASSIDRGVTQYF
TRBV30,CAWSDGEGANYEQFF
TRBV5-5,CASSGAGGGPYGYTF
TRBV2,CASRIWVTNEKLFF
TRBV29-1,CSVEVRRSMNTEAFF
TRBV19,CASRGGNEKLFF
TRBV19,CASGPVRTGSSQPQHF
TRBV5-4,CASSPSGTSYEQYF
TRBV11-2,CASSLGHSTYNEQFF
TRBV5-6,CASSLEMAGAEAFF
TRBV6-5,CATRQGTDTQYF
TRBV4-1,CASSQDLLAGPTGELFF
TRBV19,CASRGLGGHTEAFF
TRBV4-2,CASSQGGTGVEAFF
TRBV19,CASSIGGRETQYF
TRBV6-5,CASSTSGPNYGYTF
TRBV6-5,CASSRGLGRNTEAFF
TRBV7-6,CASSLILAGATLQETQYF
TRBV30,CAWSPGTIPNSPLHF
TRBV5-1,CASSTDWGLAGEETQYF
TRBV11-1,CASSSLGSTAEAFF
TRBV7-3,CASSLTGQGAGNTIYF
TRBV3-1/TRBV3-2,CASSQDRGTAMYNEQFF
TRBV5-1,CASSPTSGSYNEQFF
TRBV7-2,CASSATATYEQYF
TRBV5-4,CASSWGAASNYGYTF
TRBV11-2,CASSLVLAYNEQFF
TRBV2,CASSESRTVYNSPLHF
TRBV27,CASSQRQGSIAEAFF
TRBV5-8,CASSVLTGSGYNEQFF
TRBV20-1,CSASELVGRPPWPQHF
TRBV11-3,CASSLSGNSYNEQFF
TRBV5-4,CASSSNRGGGENYEQYF
TRBV6-5,CASSYSSGAIQYF
TRBV18,CASSLLSGSQGEQFF
TRBV11-2,CASRPQGLGGYTF
TRBV7-6,CASSRLSGGSTDTQYF
TRBV13,CASSYQGDGEAFF
TRBV4-3,CASSQDTGGNTIYF
TRBV6-5,CASSYSRTGDSYEQYF
TRBV27,CASSSPGLATRFTDTQYF
TRBV5-1,CASSLLISGGTDTQYF
TRBV3-1/TRBV3-2,CASSLNQGGQPQHF
TRBV18,CASSPRGDDSPLHF